This T cell receptor beta chain was captured by sequencing in a study of Graves' ophthalmopathy and Graves' hyperthyroidism. On the study more broadly: Blood was drawn at initial diagnosis, before any treatment. Regarding the study as a whole: In blood appeared most of the expanded thyroid clonotypes whose frequency exceeded 0.001.

At least ten counts were recorded for this clonotype. Its antigen is not identified. Amplified TCR beta CDR3 regions were obtained using RNA transcripts as template. After a first-round RT-PCR with HTBI primers, a second-round multiplex PCR was run. TCRdb analysed the multiplex PCR reads with MiXCR anew, one entry per CDR3 protein. The sample shows 350,000 to 450,000 distinct CDR3 sequences, around 21% of them seen only once. The study recruited hyperthyroidism patients aged 18 to 65 who were newly diagnosed, under 2 months' duration. Thyroid ultrasound, orbital computed tomography, TRAb, serum thyroxine and clinical symptoms formed the basis of diagnosis. Germline V lookup: CDR1 SGHAT, CDR2 FQNNGV. The J segment lost 3 bases and the V segment lost 5 bases, leaving 9 bases of the junction unmatched. The CDR3 contains 15 residues.

V is TRBV11-2 and J is TRBJ1-1, with 7 positions matching TRBD1. The source material was peripheral blood. This receptor was identified in a woman aged 18-29 years with stable Graves' hyperthyroidism. For the CDR3, the DNA is TGTGCCAGCAGCACCTACAGGGGAGTGCACACTGAAGCTTTCTTT. Translated, it gives CASSTYRGVHTEAFF.